This note documents a single T cell receptor beta chain sequence. Its antigen specificity is not known. A junction end diverges from the germline sequence, so it may reflect a read error. Library construction relied on the immunoSEQ multiplex PCR assay. In its TCRdb copy, this immuneACCESS table keeps in-frame sequences only and misses some clones. Where compared with another copy, unresolved V genes explain less than half of these, and the others have no known cause. The sample table shows under 200,000 clones, and over 85% are seen once. Clones ranked in the top ten supply roughly 4.3% of the sample. This record belongs to a study of control samples from healthy donors and cancer patients (TCRdb year 2020). Based on the germline V gene, the CDR1 and CDR2 sequences are SGHVS and FQNEAQ. From cysteine to phenylalanine, the CDR3 is 16 amino acids long. Kept here is only the CDR3 DNA, which spans 48 bases and is read in frame from base 1.

The chain is encoded by TRBV7-8 joined to TRBJ2-3; 10 of the junction bases match TRBD2. This receptor was obtained from a woman in her sixties or seventies in good health. Sequenced material: blood. Here the CDR3 is given as CASSLRTSGNTDAQYF. The nucleotide sequence reads TGTGCCAGCAGCTTAAGGACTAGCGGAAACACAGATGCGCAGTATTTT.